A selection of T cell receptor beta chains follows, all from one sample in a study of CD8+ T cells in alopecia areata. TCRdb's copy holds only in-frame clones and misses some; the assay was immunoSEQ multiplex PCR. The data contain about 190,000 clones, approximately 56% of them singletons. Sequenced material: CD4+ T cells sorted from blood, taken at week 4, from a patient treated with tofacitinib. These receptors all come from a human donor with alopecia areata. Each CDR3 is given with its conserved first and last residue.

j_call v_call cdr3_aa
TRBJ2-3 TRBV7-9 CASSLKRGDTDTQYF
TRBJ1-5 TRBV30 CAWNGQGGQPQHF
TRBJ1-2 TRBV29-1 CSVPGRPNYGYTF
TRBJ2-3 TRBV5-1 CASSSSGTTDTQYF
TRBJ2-5 TRBV5-6 CASSLAGIETQYF
TRBJ1-2 TRBV6-5 CASSSASTKDGYTF
TRBJ2-2 TRBV6-4 CASRRDDLTGELFF
TRBJ2-5 TRBV10-3 CAIRELVGETQYF
TRBJ2-3 TRBV5-1 CASSADNTDTQYF
TRBJ2-7 TRBV4-2 CASSQGAYYEQYF
TRBJ2-5 TRBV10-3 CAISEERRWTSGTWGETQYF